A selection of T cell receptor beta chains follows, all from one sample in a study of blood T cells in healthy people across ages. TCRdb reprocessed the 5' RACE reads via MiXCR and lists one record per CDR3 protein. Altogether around 500,000 distinct CDR3 sequences are present, roughly 48% being singletons, with the ten largest covering around 23%. Specimen: blood. All receptors come from an older man in good health. Both conserved end residues are part of each CDR3. Each record gives: D gene, V gene, J gene, clone size, CDR3 DNA, CDR3 protein. D genes are given only for firm matches. The size field is filled for only some rows; it gives once, few, many or a size class.

D gene: NA
V gene: TRBV7-2
J gene: TRBJ2-5
clone size: NA
CDR3 DNA: TGTGCCAGCAGCAAACTGGGCACCCCAGAGACCCAGTACTTC
CDR3 protein: CASSKLGTPETQYF

D gene: TRBD2
V gene: TRBV7-2
J gene: TRBJ2-7
clone size: NA
CDR3 DNA: TGTGCCAGCAGCCTCCCCCTAGCGGGAGGGTCCTACGAGCAGTACTTC
CDR3 protein: CASSLPLAGGSYEQYF

D gene: NA
V gene: TRBV7-2
J gene: TRBJ1-6
clone size: NA
CDR3 DNA: TGTGCCAGCAGCATAAATAATTCACCCCTCCACTTT
CDR3 protein: CASSINNSPLHF

D gene: TRBD1
V gene: TRBV9
J gene: TRBJ1-4
clone size: few
CDR3 DNA: TGTGCCAGCAGTACAGGGGGTCAGGAAAAACTGTTTTTT
CDR3 protein: CASSTGGQEKLFF

D gene: NA
V gene: TRBV7-6
J gene: TRBJ2-1
clone size: few
CDR3 DNA: TGTGCCAGCAGCCTAAGGGCCCAGGGATACAACAATGAGCAGTTCTTC
CDR3 protein: CASSLRAQGYNNEQFF

D gene: NA
V gene: TRBV12-3/TRBV12-4
J gene: TRBJ1-2
clone size: NA
CDR3 DNA: TGTGCCAGCAGTCAGGAGGGGTTTGGCTACACCTTC
CDR3 protein: CASSQEGFGYTF

D gene: NA
V gene: TRBV7-8
J gene: TRBJ2-1
clone size: NA
CDR3 DNA: TGTGCCAGCAGCTTAGCGCCAGGGGGGAGGAGGAATGGGCAGTTCTTC
CDR3 protein: CASSLAPGGRRNGQFF

D gene: TRBD1
V gene: TRBV29-1
J gene: TRBJ1-2
clone size: few
CDR3 DNA: TGCAGCGTTGCCGGGACAGGGGACTATGGCTACACCTTC
CDR3 protein: CSVAGTGDYGYTF

D gene: NA
V gene: TRBV7-9
J gene: TRBJ2-1
clone size: many
CDR3 DNA: TGTGCCAGCAGCTTCAGGACGGTCTCCTACAATGAGCAGTTCTTC
CDR3 protein: CASSFRTVSYNEQFF

D gene: TRBD1
V gene: TRBV5-1
J gene: TRBJ2-7
clone size: NA
CDR3 DNA: TGCGCCAGCAGCTTGGGACAGGGTACGTCCTCTTACGAGCAGTACTTC
CDR3 protein: CASSLGQGTSSYEQYF

D gene: TRBD1
V gene: TRBV4-3
J gene: TRBJ1-1
clone size: NA
CDR3 DNA: TGCGCCAGCAGCCGTTCAGGACAGGGGTCGACTGAAGCTTTCTTT
CDR3 protein: CASSRSGQGSTEAFF

D gene: TRBD1
V gene: TRBV6-5
J gene: TRBJ1-1
clone size: many
CDR3 DNA: TGTGCCAGCAGCAGGGGGGACAGGGAGCAAGCTTTCTTT
CDR3 protein: CASSRGDREQAFF

D gene: TRBD2
V gene: TRBV5-1
J gene: TRBJ2-5
clone size: NA
CDR3 DNA: TGCGCCAGCAGCCCCCCTAGCGGGGGGGACAATGAGCAGTACTTC
CDR3 protein: CASSPPSGGDNEQYF

D gene: NA
V gene: TRBV28
J gene: TRBJ2-5
clone size: NA
CDR3 DNA: TGTGCCAGCAGTCCCCCAAGGGGGGGAAAACAAGAGACCCAGTACTTC
CDR3 protein: CASSPPRGGKQETQYF

D gene: NA
V gene: TRBV20-1
J gene: TRBJ2-1
clone size: once
CDR3 DNA: TGCAGTGGTGCACTTAGCTCCTACAATGAGCAGTTCTTC
CDR3 protein: CSGALSSYNEQFF

D gene: NA
V gene: TRBV7-2
J gene: TRBJ1-1
clone size: NA
CDR3 DNA: TGTGCCAGCAGCTTAGGTGGTAAAGCTTTCTTT
CDR3 protein: CASSLGGKAFF

D gene: NA
V gene: TRBV30
J gene: TRBJ2-6
clone size: once
CDR3 DNA: TGTGCCTGGGGAAATTCTGGGGCCAACGTCCTGACTTTC
CDR3 protein: CAWGNSGANVLTF

D gene: NA
V gene: TRBV12-3/TRBV12-4
J gene: TRBJ1-5
clone size: NA
CDR3 DNA: TGTGCCAGCAGTTGGGGTCGTAGCAATCAGCCCCAGCATTTT
CDR3 protein: CASSWGRSNQPQHF

D gene: NA
V gene: TRBV7-9
J gene: TRBJ1-1
clone size: few
CDR3 DNA: TGTGCCAGCAGCCACCGGGTAGGGGGTGGCACTGAAGCTTTCTTT
CDR3 protein: CASSHRVGGGTEAFF

D gene: NA
V gene: TRBV15
J gene: TRBJ2-7
clone size: NA
CDR3 DNA: TGTGCCACCAGCATGGGGCCTTACGAGCAGTACTTC
CDR3 protein: CATSMGPYEQYF

D gene: NA
V gene: TRBV20-1
J gene: TRBJ2-7
clone size: NA
CDR3 DNA: TGCAGTGCTAGGTCACTAAGGAAGGCCTACGAGCAGTACTTC
CDR3 protein: CSARSLRKAYEQYF

D gene: NA
V gene: TRBV7-8
J gene: TRBJ2-1
clone size: few
CDR3 DNA: TGTGCCAGCAGCCCCCAGCGAGGGGTTACCTCCTACAATGAGCAGTTCTTC
CDR3 protein: CASSPQRGVTSYNEQFF